This entry is about one T cell receptor (beta chain). This record comes from a study of control samples from healthy donors and cancer patients. V lost 1 base and J lost 3; bases outside the gene matches: 4. CDR1 and CDR2 (germline): LGHNA, YNFKEQ. This CDR3 has 18 amino acids. Profiled with immunoSEQ multiplex PCR; TCRdb holds only in-frame clones, not every one. The sample includes 100,000 to 120,000 clones, about four fifths of them seen just once. Sequencing was carried out using blood. The receptor comes from a woman aged 50 to 65 in good health. The chain carries TRBV4-2 and TRBJ2-1; TRBD2 matches at 15 bases. CDR3 sequence: CASSQGTSGGAVYNEQFF. CDR3 DNA: TGTGCCAGCAGCCAAGGGACTAGCGGGGGGGCGGTCTACAATGAGCAGTTCTTC.